These T cell receptor beta chains were read from a single sample in a study of spatial heterogeneity in lung cancer. Using its own MiXCR run on the 5' RACE reads, TCRdb lists one record per CDR3 protein. The repertoire holds about 4,200 distinct CDR3 sequences, with roughly 6.3% as singletons. Sequencing used lung tumor tissue, obtained at surgery. The source of these receptors is a male donor with early-stage non-small cell lung cancer. Each CDR3 is given with its conserved first and last residue. The D gene is left open where the match is weak. Rows give clone size only sometimes, using once, few, many, or a class for an expanded clone.

clone_size: medium-sized; v_call: TRBV6-2/TRBV6-3; d_call: TRBD1; j_call: TRBJ2-1; cdr3_aa: CASSLQGGEQFF; cdr3_nt: TGTGCCAGCAGCTTACAGGGGGGAGAGCAGTTCTTC
clone_size: medium-sized; v_call: TRBV5-6; d_call: TRBD1; j_call: TRBJ2-1; cdr3_aa: CASSFGDRGNEQFF; cdr3_nt: TGTGCCAGCAGCTTTGGGGACAGGGGCAATGAGCAGTTCTTC
clone_size: medium-sized; v_call: TRBV6-2/TRBV6-3; d_call: NA; j_call: TRBJ2-3; cdr3_aa: CASRDRDIYTDTQYF; cdr3_nt: TGTGCCAGCAGGGACCGGGACATCTACACAGATACGCAGTATTTT
clone_size: once; v_call: TRBV2; d_call: NA; j_call: TRBJ2-5; cdr3_aa: CASGGQLQETQYF; cdr3_nt: TGTGCCAGCGGAGGTCAGCTCCAAGAGACCCAGTACTTC
clone_size: medium-sized; v_call: TRBV2; d_call: NA; j_call: TRBJ1-1; cdr3_aa: CASSGTEFNTEAFF; cdr3_nt: TGTGCCAGCAGTGGGACAGAATTCAACACTGAAGCTTTCTTT
clone_size: many; v_call: TRBV7-9; d_call: NA; j_call: TRBJ1-2; cdr3_aa: CASSPGTLIGYGYTF; cdr3_nt: TGTGCCAGCAGCCCCGGGACCTTAATTGGCTATGGCTACACCTTC
clone_size: many; v_call: TRBV6-2/TRBV6-3; d_call: NA; j_call: TRBJ1-2; cdr3_aa: CASSPANSYGYTF; cdr3_nt: TGTGCCAGCAGCCCCGCCAACAGCTATGGCTACACCTTC
clone_size: many; v_call: TRBV7-2; d_call: NA; j_call: TRBJ2-1; cdr3_aa: CASSPSQVGFF; cdr3_nt: TGTGCCAGCAGCCCCTCACAGGTGGGGTTCTTC
clone_size: many; v_call: TRBV12-3/TRBV12-4; d_call: NA; j_call: TRBJ1-2; cdr3_aa: CASSSGFPYGYTF; cdr3_nt: TGTGCCAGCAGTTCCGGGTTTCCTTATGGCTACACCTTC
clone_size: medium-sized; v_call: TRBV6-5; d_call: NA; j_call: TRBJ2-2; cdr3_aa: CASRDSILANTGELFF; cdr3_nt: TGTGCCAGCCGGGACTCCATCCTCGCGAACACCGGGGAGCTGTTTTTT
clone_size: medium-sized; v_call: TRBV9; d_call: NA; j_call: TRBJ2-3; cdr3_aa: CASSVGPGGSSNTQYF; cdr3_nt: TGTGCCAGCAGCGTAGGGCCGGGCGGGTCCTCGAATACGCAGTATTTT
clone_size: medium-sized; v_call: TRBV3-1; d_call: TRBD2; j_call: TRBJ2-3; cdr3_aa: CASSQFPSGTTDTQYF; cdr3_nt: TGTGCCAGCAGCCAATTTCCTAGCGGGACCACAGATACGCAGTATTTT
clone_size: many; v_call: TRBV28; d_call: NA; j_call: TRBJ2-7; cdr3_aa: CASSFTGKTYEQYF; cdr3_nt: TGTGCCAGCAGTTTTACCGGGAAAACCTACGAGCAGTACTTC
clone_size: medium-sized; v_call: TRBV12-3/TRBV12-4; d_call: TRBD2; j_call: TRBJ2-1; cdr3_aa: CASSSTAGTIPFF; cdr3_nt: TGTGCCAGCAGTTCGACGGCCGGGACTATTCCGTTCTTC
clone_size: few; v_call: TRBV2; d_call: NA; j_call: TRBJ2-7; cdr3_aa: CASRTQTGGEQYF; cdr3_nt: TGTGCCAGCAGGACCCAGACGGGTGGGGAGCAGTACTTC
clone_size: NA; v_call: TRBV9; d_call: NA; j_call: TRBJ1-5; cdr3_aa: CASSVEENQPQHF; cdr3_nt: TGTGCCAGCAGCGTAGAAGAAAATCAGCCCCAGCATTTT
clone_size: medium-sized; v_call: TRBV14; d_call: NA; j_call: TRBJ2-2; cdr3_aa: CASSEDVEANTGELFF; cdr3_nt: TGTGCCAGCAGCGAAGATGTGGAAGCGAACACCGGGGAGCTGTTTTTT
clone_size: medium-sized; v_call: TRBV7-9; d_call: NA; j_call: TRBJ1-6; cdr3_aa: CASSFGASRSSPLHF; cdr3_nt: TGTGCCAGCAGCTTTGGGGCCAGTAGGAGCTCACCCCTCCACTTT
clone_size: many; v_call: TRBV5-6; d_call: NA; j_call: TRBJ1-5; cdr3_aa: CASSLGTVYSNQPQHF; cdr3_nt: TGTGCCAGCAGCTTGGGGACAGTTTATAGCAATCAGCCCCAGCATTTT
clone_size: few; v_call: TRBV12-3/TRBV12-4; d_call: NA; j_call: TRBJ1-2; cdr3_aa: CASSLARRRTTARGYTF; cdr3_nt: TGTGCCAGCAGTTTAGCCCGTCGGCGGACCACCGCCCGGGGCTACACCTTC
clone_size: many; v_call: TRBV2; d_call: NA; j_call: TRBJ2-2; cdr3_aa: CASGGTRSGELFF; cdr3_nt: TGTGCCAGCGGGGGGACACGGTCAGGGGAGCTGTTTTTT
clone_size: medium-sized; v_call: TRBV5-1; d_call: TRBD2; j_call: TRBJ2-7; cdr3_aa: CASSSGLAGSYEQYF; cdr3_nt: TGCGCCAGCAGCTCGGGACTAGCGGGAAGCTACGAGCAGTACTTC
clone_size: large; v_call: TRBV20-1; d_call: TRBD2; j_call: TRBJ2-1; cdr3_aa: CSARGTSGTGDEQFF; cdr3_nt: TGCAGTGCTAGAGGGACTAGCGGGACAGGTGATGAGCAGTTCTTC
clone_size: medium-sized; v_call: TRBV13; d_call: NA; j_call: TRBJ1-1; cdr3_aa: CASSHDSPNTEAFF; cdr3_nt: TGTGCCAGCAGTCATGACAGCCCGAACACTGAAGCTTTCTTT
clone_size: medium-sized; v_call: TRBV3-2; d_call: NA; j_call: TRBJ1-2; cdr3_aa: CASSPTANYGYTF; cdr3_nt: TGTGCCAGCAGCCCGACAGCTAACTATGGCTACACCTTC
clone_size: medium-sized; v_call: TRBV6-1; d_call: NA; j_call: TRBJ2-3; cdr3_aa: CASKAAMYTDTQYF; cdr3_nt: TGTGCCAGCAAGGCAGCAATGTACACAGATACGCAGTATTTT
clone_size: medium-sized; v_call: TRBV7-2; d_call: NA; j_call: TRBJ2-7; cdr3_aa: CASSPSRDSYEQYF; cdr3_nt: TGTGCCAGCAGCCCCTCGCGGGACTCCTACGAGCAGTACTTC
clone_size: many; v_call: TRBV20-1; d_call: NA; j_call: TRBJ2-7; cdr3_aa: CSAPPSQPRGSYEQYF; cdr3_nt: TGCAGTGCCCCCCCATCTCAGCCCAGGGGATCCTACGAGCAGTACTTC
clone_size: medium-sized; v_call: TRBV3-1; d_call: TRBD1; j_call: TRBJ1-5; cdr3_aa: CASSQALDRIQPQHF; cdr3_nt: TGTGCCAGCAGCCAAGCCCTGGACAGGATCCAGCCCCAGCATTTT
clone_size: NA; v_call: TRBV20-1; d_call: NA; j_call: TRBJ2-7; cdr3_aa: CSARVSGEYYEQYF; cdr3_nt: TGCAGTGCTAGAGTGAGTGGGGAGTACTACGAGCAGTACTTC
clone_size: medium-sized; v_call: TRBV6-5; d_call: TRBD1; j_call: TRBJ1-1; cdr3_aa: CASSSKGTGNTEAFF; cdr3_nt: TGTGCCAGCAGTTCGAAAGGGACAGGGAACACTGAAGCTTTCTTT
clone_size: many; v_call: TRBV20-1; d_call: TRBD2; j_call: TRBJ2-7; cdr3_aa: CSALRSGRRDYEQYF; cdr3_nt: TGCAGTGCTCTCAGGAGCGGGAGAAGAGACTACGAGCAGTACTTC
clone_size: NA; v_call: TRBV7-6; d_call: TRBD2; j_call: TRBJ2-3; cdr3_aa: CGSSLATLAGGADTQYF; cdr3_nt: TGTGGCAGCAGCTTGGCCACCCTAGCGGGCGGGGCAGATACGCAGTATTTT
clone_size: medium-sized; v_call: TRBV2; d_call: NA; j_call: TRBJ1-5; cdr3_aa: CASSVQGEPQHF; cdr3_nt: TGTGCCAGCAGTGTTCAAGGAGAGCCCCAGCATTTT
clone_size: many; v_call: TRBV12-3/TRBV12-4; d_call: NA; j_call: TRBJ2-3; cdr3_aa: CASSFIDLASSSTDTQYF; cdr3_nt: TGTGCCAGCAGTTTCATCGATCTAGCCTCTTCCTCCACAGATACGCAGTATTTT
clone_size: many; v_call: TRBV19; d_call: NA; j_call: TRBJ2-4; cdr3_aa: CASSGSWAKNIQYF; cdr3_nt: TGTGCCAGTAGCGGCTCGTGGGCCAAAAACATTCAGTACTTC
clone_size: few; v_call: TRBV7-2; d_call: TRBD1; j_call: TRBJ1-5; cdr3_aa: CASSAGTGVNQPQHF; cdr3_nt: TGTGCCAGCAGCGCAGGGACAGGGGTTAATCAGCCCCAGCATTTT
clone_size: many; v_call: TRBV5-1; d_call: NA; j_call: TRBJ2-2; cdr3_aa: CASSLATGTGELFF; cdr3_nt: TGCGCCAGCAGCTTGGCTACAGGTACCGGGGAGCTGTTTTTT
clone_size: NA; v_call: TRBV7-2; d_call: NA; j_call: TRBJ2-3; cdr3_aa: CASSSQRGGRETQYF; cdr3_nt: TGTGCCAGCAGCTCCCAGAGGGGGGGCCGCGAGACGCAGTATTTT
clone_size: medium-sized; v_call: TRBV5-4; d_call: TRBD2; j_call: TRBJ2-5; cdr3_aa: CASTLGTTRETQYF; cdr3_nt: TGTGCCAGCACCCTAGGGACTACGCGAGAGACCCAGTACTTC